This T cell receptor (beta chain) was profiled in a study of early T cells in non-severe SARS-CoV-2 infection (dated by TCRdb to the early 2020s). In terms of the full investigation: Because TCR sequencing was done on bulk RNA from unsorted whole blood, the alpha and beta chains could not be paired. Findings and caveats that apply to the study as a whole: Matching against VDJdb was skewed toward anti-spike CD8 responses, likely underestimated virus-specific expansions, and missed private and CD4 specificities.

Turning to this clonotype: It lacks a known antigen. No much larger clonotype is one base removed from it; base qualities were not supplied.

Set within a cohort of healthcare workers in London, UK, this nested case-control study involved weekly PCR testing of nasopharyngeal swabs along with blood sampling. Healthcare workers were recruited between 23 and 31 March 2020, during the week of the UK lockdown, and were followed weekly for up to about 16 weeks. From the cysteine up to the phenylalanine, the CDR3 has a length of 11 residues. Left in the record is the CDR3 DNA by itself, 33 bases read in frame from the first base. Reading the germline V gene (reference sequence) gives CDR1 PRHDT and CDR2 FYEKMQ. V is pared back by 5 bases and J by 8 bases, with 7 bases lying between the germline termini. Library preparation employed 5' RACE. Sequencing was performed on a NextSeq 500. The TCR library protocol attached unique molecular identifiers to individual cDNA molecules to correct for sequencing error and PCR bias. Both TCR alpha and beta chains were sequenced, and tight co-correlation was observed between alpha and beta sequence abundances in each sample. Processing in the source paper ran as follows. Decombinator V4 was used to annotate TCR sequences for V gene, J gene and CDR3. Expanded TCRs were defined as changing significantly between any two time points under a Poisson model with p below 0.0001. TCR abundances were normalised to the total number of TCRs sequenced in each sample and reported as counts per million. TRAV1-2 paired with TRAJ12, TRAJ20 or TRAJ33 defined MAIT TCRs, while TRAV10 paired with TRAJ18 defined iNKT TCRs. VDJdb, accessed 1 November 2021, was searched for CMV, EBV and SARS-CoV-2 annotated TCRs, with TCRs annotated for multiple antigens excluded. TCRdb cleaned the public reads at Q25 with fastp, built clones with MiXCR and kept in-frame beta chains. Each CDR3 protein appears once, grouped with its most common genes and DNA. It is TCRdb's table, rather than the study itself, that gives the V and J calls and clone size. This sample comprises some 89,000 distinct CDR3 sequences, roughly 9.6% of them detected only once. Around 4.7% of the sample is in the top ten clones.

The specimen was whole blood, collected at baseline. This clonotype was sampled from an adult who was a healthcare worker with PCR-confirmed SARS-CoV-2 infection or an uninfected control (not recorded which). The chain couples TRBV13 to TRBJ2-4; the D gene lacks a confident call. The CDR3 reads CASSDGHIQYF. The base sequence is TGTGCCAGCAGCGATGGCCACATTCAGTACTTC.